These 24 T cell receptor beta chains were sequenced from one sample in a study of CD4+ T cells in melanoma. The method was immunoSEQ multiplex PCR; TCRdb's version includes in-frame clones alone and lacks a portion of them. The sample includes 13,000 or so clones, 68% seen only once; the top ten take 15% to 20%. Sequencing was performed on cells from a culture (not recorded whether cultured in vitro). Source of these receptors: a human donor with melanoma.

The V call is TRBV6-1, the J call TRBJ1-5; D uncertain. The CDR3 extends over 13 amino acids. V was cut by 6 bases and J by 0 bases, with 6 bases left in between. The germline V gene has CDR1 MNHNS and CDR2 SASEGT. The CDR3 DNA reads as TGTGCCAGCAGCACCTATAGCAATCAGCCCCAGCATTTT. Its translation: CASSTYSNQPQHF.

A single count supports this clone. The rearrangement links TRBV2 to TRBJ2-5; 12 nucleotides line up with TRBD2. Germline CDR1 SNHLY, CDR2 FYNNEI. The J segment lost 5 bases and the V segment lost 8 bases, leaving 12 bases of the junction unmatched. This CDR3 comprises 16 residues. The CDR3 spells CASRLAGGAGRETQYF. The CDR3 nucleotides read TGTGCCAGCCGGCTAGCGGGGGGGGCCGGTAGGGAGACCCAGTACTTC.

V is TRBV6-6 and J is TRBJ2-5; 7 bases match TRBD1. Germline loops: CDR1 MNHNY, CDR2 SVGAGI (reference sequence). The CDR3 loop spans 15 amino acids. V was clipped by 2 bases and J by 5 bases; unmatched bases: 8. The CDR3 loop is CASSYPSRQGETQYF. The CDR3 coding sequence is TGTGCCAGCAGTTACCCGAGTAGACAGGGCGAGACCCAGTACTTC.

The chain couples TRBV6-5 to TRBJ1-2; D call uncertain. V lost 5 bases and J lost 4, with 11 bases in between. The V gene's germline CDR1 is MNHEY and CDR2 SVGAGI. CDR3 length: 13 amino acids. Here the CDR3 DNA reads TGTGCCAGCAGTACCCGGACTGGCTATGGCTACACCTTC. Protein product: CASSTRTGYGYTF.

The chain joins TRBV30 to TRBJ1-5, with D possibly TRBD1 on 6 matching bases. The CDR3 length is 14 residues. The germline V and J ends were trimmed by 5 bases and 5 bases, with 16 bases remaining between them. CDR1 and CDR2 (germline): GTSNPN, SVGIG (reference sequence). DNA for the CDR3: TGTGCCTGGGCCTCCAGGGGTAGGCATCAGCCCCAGCATTTT. Its protein product is CAWASRGRHQPQHF.

Here the CDR3 reads CSVPDPYNEQFF. The CDR3 nucleotides read TGCAGCGTTCCTGACCCCTACAATGAGCAGTTCTTC. The V and J genes are TRBV29-1 and TRBJ2-1; no definite D call. V was cut by 5 bases and J by 2 bases, with 7 bases left in between. The CDR3 covers 12 residues. Germline loops: CDR1 SQVTM, CDR2 ANQGSEA.

The chain links TRBV25-1 to TRBJ2-7; possibly TRBD1 or TRBD2 for D (6 bases each). In germline, CDR1 is MGHDK, CDR2 SYGVNS. The V end was cut by 2 bases, the J end by 2 bases, with 10 bases between. The CDR3 runs 14 residues. CDR3 bases: TGTGCCAGCAGTGAACGGGGGACAACCTACGAGCAGTACTTC. It translates to CASSERGTTYEQYF.

The rearrangement joins TRBV4-3 to TRBJ1-1; D remains ambiguous. This CDR3 region has 13 residues. The germline CDR1 and CDR2 sequences are LGHNA and YSLEER. Trimming removed 4 bases at V and 1 base at J, with 7 bases between. The chain's CDR3 is CASSRRENTEAFF. Written as DNA, the CDR3 is TGCGCCAGCAGCCGACGGGAGAACACTGAAGCTTTCTTT.

CDR3 in amino acids: CASSPPVLAYNSPLHF. The CDR3 bases are TGTGCCAGCAGCCCCCCAGTATTGGCCTATAATTCACCCCTCCACTTT. The chain recombines TRBV7-8 with TRBJ1-6; D is uncertain. This CDR3 region has 16 residues. Germline V CDR1 and CDR2: SGHVS, FQNEAQ. Between the trimmed V and J ends, which lost 5 bases and 2 bases, there was a span of 13 bases.

The gene calls are TRBV20-1 and TRBJ2-1, with D perhaps given as TRBD1 or TRBD2 (5 bases each). Germline V gene data show CDR1 as DFQATT and CDR2 as SNEGSKA (reference sequence). V lost 4 bases to trimming and J lost 10 bases, with 11 bases between them. This CDR3 is built from 11 residues. CDR3 in amino acids: CSATVGREQFF. CDR3 bases: TGCAGTGCTACTGTGGGACGGGAGCAGTTCTTC.

The rearrangement uses TRBV29-1 and TRBJ2-7, with D perhaps matching TRBD1 (6 bases). The V end lost 7 bases, the J end lost 3 bases, and 13 bases lay between the germline ends. Germline-derived CDR1 and CDR2 are SQVTM and ANQGSEA. The CDR3 extends over 12 amino acids. CDR3 sequence (DNA): TGCAGCGCAACAGGGTATGGCTACGAGCAGTACTTC. Amino acids: CSATGYGYEQYF.

The chain links TRBV21-1 to TRBJ2-3; the table names TRBD2, a call not compared with the DNA. TRBV21-1 is shown as a pseudogene. This CDR3 contains 16 residues. CDR3 in amino acids: CASSKDGAGVGDTQYF. The CDR3 DNA reads TGTGCCAGCAGCAAAGATGGCGCGGGGGTTGGCGATACGCAGTATTTT.

The table lists this clone with a few counts. The genes are TRBV30 and TRBJ2-3; TRBD2 might be the D (7 bases). The CDR3 extends over 15 amino acids. CDR1 and CDR2 (germline): GTSNPN, SVGIG (reference sequence). V was cut by 8 bases and J by 3 bases, with 21 bases left in between. CDR3 DNA: TGTGCCATGGACGTCGTAGGGGGGGCGACAGATACGCAGTATTTT. It is translated as CAMDVVGGATDTQYF.

This sequence joins TRBV5-1 and TRBJ1-2; tentatively, D is TRBD1 (5 bases). Between the trimmed V and J ends, which lost 4 bases and 4 bases, there was a span of 11 bases. The V gene's germline CDR1 is SGHRS and CDR2 YFSETQ. The CDR3 is made up of 13 amino acids. CDR3 nucleotides: TGCGCCAGCAGCCAACAGGACCGCTATGGCTACACCTTC. Translated: CASSQQDRYGYTF.

The chain carries TRBV5-1 and TRBJ1-4; D is undetermined. The CDR3 has 15 amino acids. V lost 5 bases and J 4 bases, leaving 15 bases between the germline ends. Germline V CDR1 and CDR2: SGHRS, YFSETQ. CDR3 protein: CASSLVGFGNEKLFF. CDR3 DNA: TGCGCCAGCAGTCTTGTGGGGTTTGGTAATGAAAAACTGTTTTTT.

The rearrangement links TRBV29-1 to TRBJ1-2; D possibly corresponds to TRBD1 (6 bases). The CDR3 covers 13 residues. The V end lost 7 bases, the J end lost 8 bases, and 20 bases lay between the germline ends. Germline V lookup: CDR1 SQVTM, CDR2 ANQGSEA. CDR3 in DNA: TGCAGCGCAGCGACCGGGGGCTTCGGCGGCTACACCTTC. This sequence encodes CSAATGGFGGYTF.

This clone came up a few times. V is TRBV2 and J is TRBJ2-7; D tentatively reads TRBD1 or TRBD2 (5 bases each). Germline values: CDR1 SNHLY, CDR2 FYNNEI. V gave up 7 bases and J gave up 8 bases, with 15 bases separating them. The CDR3 loop spans 12 amino acids. CDR3 nucleotide sequence: TGTGCCAGCATTTCAGCTCGGGGCAAGCAGTACTTC. Its translation is CASISARGKQYF.

This clone was seen a single time. The chain carries TRBV6-1 and TRBJ1-5; a weak D match, TRBD1 (6 bases). CDR1 is MNHNS and CDR2 is SASEGT in the germline V gene. Trimming removed 10 bases at V and 7 bases at J, with 17 bases between. There are 13 residues in the CDR3. CDR3 loop: CANTGTGNQPQHF. The DNA for the CDR3 is TGTGCCAACACTGGAACAGGGAACCAGCCCCAGCATTTT.

The chain has TRBV4-1 and TRBJ2-5, with TRBD2 identical over 15 bases. Germline V gives CDR1 MGHRA, CDR2 YSYEKL. V lost 4 bases to trimming and J lost 5 bases; unmatched junction nucleotides: 11. This CDR3 is 18 amino acids long. The chain's CDR3 is CASSPPGTSGGTWETQYF. The DNA of the CDR3 is TGCGCCAGCAGCCCGCCCGGGACTAGCGGGGGGACCTGGGAGACCCAGTACTTC.

The chain links TRBV5-6 to TRBJ2-7; D is uncertain. The CDR3 spans 14 residues. In germline, CDR1 is SGHDT, CDR2 YYEEEE. Trimming removed 4 bases at V and 2 bases at J, with 13 bases between. CDR3 nucleotides: TGTGCCAGCAGCCAACCCGGTCGCGCCTACGAGCAGTACTTC. Encoded protein: CASSQPGRAYEQYF.

The V call is TRBV29-1, the J call TRBJ2-5; 8 nucleotides align to TRBD1. This CDR3 spans 15 amino acids. Trimming removed 5 bases from V and 2 bases from J; junction bases left unmatched: 10. Germline assignment: CDR1 SQVTM and CDR2 ANQGSEA. CDR3 DNA: TGCAGCGTTAGGACCGGGACAGGATCGCAAGAGACCCAGTACTTC. Translated, it gives CSVRTGTGSQETQYF.

V gene TRBV2 combines with J gene TRBJ2-2, with 8 bases identical to TRBD1. Germline V gene sequence: CDR1 SNHLY, CDR2 FYNNEI. With V trimmed by 4 bases and J by 4 bases, 5 bases remained unmatched. CDR3 length: 15 amino acids. CDR3 sequence (DNA): TGTGCCAGCAGTGTCCTACAGGGGGTCACCGGGGAGCTGTTTTTT. It is translated as CASSVLQGVTGELFF.

This chain connects TRBV5-5 to TRBJ1-6, with TRBD1 identical over 9 bases. There are 15 residues in the CDR3. Germline CDR1 SGHKS, CDR2 YYEKEE (reference sequence). V gave up 5 bases and J gave up 4 bases; unmatched junction bases: 4. The CDR3: CASRAGQGYNSPLHF. CDR3 sequence (DNA): TGTGCCAGCAGGGCGGGACAGGGATATAATTCACCCCTCCACTTT.

The V gene is TRBV4-1, the J gene TRBJ1-2, with D tentatively TRBD1 (5 bases). The length of the CDR3 is 14 residues. Germline V gene data show CDR1 as MGHRA and CDR2 as YSYEKL. V was pared by 1 base and J by 3 bases, with 9 bases between. This CDR3 is CASSQVTGYYGYTF. The CDR3 DNA follows: TGCGCCAGCAGCCAAGTAACAGGTTACTATGGCTACACCTTC.